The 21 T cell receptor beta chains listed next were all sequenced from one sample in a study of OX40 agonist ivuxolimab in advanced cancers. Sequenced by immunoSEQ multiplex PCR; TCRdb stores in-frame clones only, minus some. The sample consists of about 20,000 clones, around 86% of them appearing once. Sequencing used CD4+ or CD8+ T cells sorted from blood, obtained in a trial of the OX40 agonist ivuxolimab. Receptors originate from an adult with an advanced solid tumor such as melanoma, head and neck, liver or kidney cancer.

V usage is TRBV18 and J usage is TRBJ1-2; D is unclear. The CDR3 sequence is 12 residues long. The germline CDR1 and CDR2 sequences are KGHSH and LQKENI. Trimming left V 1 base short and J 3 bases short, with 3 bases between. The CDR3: CASSPRDYGYTF. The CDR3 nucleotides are TGTGCCAGCTCACCACGGGACTATGGCTACACCTTC.

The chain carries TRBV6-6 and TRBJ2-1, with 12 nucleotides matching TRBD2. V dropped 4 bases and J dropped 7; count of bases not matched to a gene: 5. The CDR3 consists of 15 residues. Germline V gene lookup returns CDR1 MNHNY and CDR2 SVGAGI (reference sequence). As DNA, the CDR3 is TGTGCCAGCAGTTGGACTAGCGGGATTAAGAATGAGCAGTTCTTC. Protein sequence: CASSWTSGIKNEQFF.

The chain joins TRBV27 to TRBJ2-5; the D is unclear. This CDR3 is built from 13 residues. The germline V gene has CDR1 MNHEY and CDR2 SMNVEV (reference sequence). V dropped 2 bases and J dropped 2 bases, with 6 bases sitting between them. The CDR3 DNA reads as TGTGCCAGCAGTTTACTCCAACAAGAGACCCAGTACTTC. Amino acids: CASSLLQQETQYF.

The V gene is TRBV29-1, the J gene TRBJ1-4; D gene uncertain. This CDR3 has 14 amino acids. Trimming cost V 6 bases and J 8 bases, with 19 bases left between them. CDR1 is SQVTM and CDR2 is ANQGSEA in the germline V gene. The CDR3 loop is CSVPAHPGLEKLFF. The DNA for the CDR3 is TGCAGCGTCCCTGCCCACCCCGGGCTCGAAAAACTGTTTTTT.

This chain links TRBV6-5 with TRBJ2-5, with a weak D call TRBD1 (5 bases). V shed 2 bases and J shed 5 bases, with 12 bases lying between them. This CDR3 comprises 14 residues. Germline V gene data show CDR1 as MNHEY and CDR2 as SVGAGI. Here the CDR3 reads CASSYSDSEETQYF. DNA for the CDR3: TGTGCCAGCAGTTACAGCGACAGCGAGGAGACCCAGTACTTC.

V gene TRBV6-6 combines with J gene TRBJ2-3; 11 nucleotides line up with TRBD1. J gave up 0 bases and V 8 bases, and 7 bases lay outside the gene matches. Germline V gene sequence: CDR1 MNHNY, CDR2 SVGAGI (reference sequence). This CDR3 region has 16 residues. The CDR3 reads CASGVGQGASTDTQYF. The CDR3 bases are TGTGCCAGCGGGGTAGGACAGGGGGCGAGCACAGATACGCAGTATTTT.

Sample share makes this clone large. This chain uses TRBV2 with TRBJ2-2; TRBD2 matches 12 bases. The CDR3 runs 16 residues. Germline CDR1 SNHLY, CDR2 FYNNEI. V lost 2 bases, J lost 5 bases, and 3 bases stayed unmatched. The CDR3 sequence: CASSELGLAGTGELFF. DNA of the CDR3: TGTGCCAGCAGTGAATTAGGACTAGCGGGAACCGGGGAGCTGTTTTTT.

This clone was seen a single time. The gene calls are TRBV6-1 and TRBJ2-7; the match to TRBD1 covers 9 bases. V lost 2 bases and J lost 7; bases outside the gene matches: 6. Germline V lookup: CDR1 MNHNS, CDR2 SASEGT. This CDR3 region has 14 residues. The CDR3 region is CASSENRGPGEQYF. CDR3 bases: TGTGCCAGCAGTGAAAACAGGGGGCCGGGGGAGCAGTACTTC.

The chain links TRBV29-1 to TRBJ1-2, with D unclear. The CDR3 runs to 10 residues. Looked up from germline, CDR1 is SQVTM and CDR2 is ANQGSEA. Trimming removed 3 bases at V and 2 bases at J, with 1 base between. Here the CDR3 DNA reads TGCAGCGTTGAGAACTATGGCTACACCTTC. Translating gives CSVENYGYTF.

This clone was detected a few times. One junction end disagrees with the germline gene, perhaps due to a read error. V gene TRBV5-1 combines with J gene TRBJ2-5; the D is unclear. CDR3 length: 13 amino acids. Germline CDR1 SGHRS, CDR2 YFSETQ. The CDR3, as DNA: TGTGCCAGCAGCTTGCTTCTTCAAGAGACCCAGTACTTC. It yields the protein CASSLLLQETQYF.

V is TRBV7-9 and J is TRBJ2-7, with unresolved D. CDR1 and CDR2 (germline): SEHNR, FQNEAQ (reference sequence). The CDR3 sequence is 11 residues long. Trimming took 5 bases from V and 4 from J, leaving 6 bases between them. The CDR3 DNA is TGTGCCAGCAGCCTCTCTTACGAGCAGTACTTC. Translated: CASSLSYEQYF. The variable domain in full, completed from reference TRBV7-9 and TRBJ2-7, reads DTGVSQNPRHKITKRGQNVTFRCDPISEHNRLYWYRQTLGQGPEFLTYFQNEAQLEKSRLLSDRFSAERPKGSFSTLEIQRTEQGDSAMYLCASSLSYEQYFGPGTRLTVT.

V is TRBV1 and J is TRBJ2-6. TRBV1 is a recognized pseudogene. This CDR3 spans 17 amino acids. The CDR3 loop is CTSSAMGAQSRANVLTF. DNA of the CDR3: TGCACCAGCAGTGCCATGGGTGCACAAAGTCGGGCCAACGTCCTGACTTTC.

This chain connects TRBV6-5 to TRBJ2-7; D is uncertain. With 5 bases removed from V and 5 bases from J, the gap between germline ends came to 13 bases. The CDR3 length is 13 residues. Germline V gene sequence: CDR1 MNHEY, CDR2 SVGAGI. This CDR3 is CASSAVWHDEQYF. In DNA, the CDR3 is TGTGCCAGCAGTGCCGTATGGCATGACGAGCAGTACTTC.

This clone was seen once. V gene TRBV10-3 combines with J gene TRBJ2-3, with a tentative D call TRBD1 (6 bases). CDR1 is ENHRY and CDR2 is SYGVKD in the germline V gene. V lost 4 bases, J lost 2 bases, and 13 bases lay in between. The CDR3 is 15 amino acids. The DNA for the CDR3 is TGTGCCATCAGTGCGGCGGACAGATACACAGATACGCAGTATTTT. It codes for CAISAADRYTDTQYF.

The DNA of the CDR3 is TGTGCCAGCAGTTTAAGGGGAATGGGAGGCACTGAAGCTTTCTTT. Protein: CASSLRGMGGTEAFF. The gene calls are TRBV27 and TRBJ1-1; possible D gene TRBD1, 5 bases. Germline values: CDR1 MNHEY, CDR2 SMNVEV (reference sequence). Trimming took off 2 bases at V and 4 bases at J, with 14 bases between the two ends. The CDR3 has 15 amino acids.

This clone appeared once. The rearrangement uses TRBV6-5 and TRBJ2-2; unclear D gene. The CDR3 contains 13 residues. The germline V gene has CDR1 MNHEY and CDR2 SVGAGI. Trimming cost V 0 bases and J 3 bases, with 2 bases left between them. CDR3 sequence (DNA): TGTGCCAGCAGTTACTCCCACACCGGGGAGCTGTTTTTT. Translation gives CASSYSHTGELFF.

CDR3 residues: CASRIRGVKETQYF. The CDR3 DNA reads as TGTGCCAGCAGGATCAGGGGCGTCAAAGAGACCCAGTACTTC. This rearrangement joins TRBV2 to TRBJ2-5; perhaps TRBD1 as D (6 bases). Germline-derived CDR1 and CDR2 are SNHLY and FYNNEI. The V and J ends lost 6 bases and 3 bases respectively, with 14 bases between them. The CDR3 totals 14 residues. The entire variable domain, with the rest obtained from reference TRBV2 and TRBJ2-5, is as follows: EPEVTQTPSHQVTQMGQEVILRCVPISNHLYFYWYRQILGQKVEFLVSFYNNEISEKSEIFDDQFSVERPDGSNFTLKIRSTKLEDSAMYFCASRIRGVKETQYFGPGTRLLVL.

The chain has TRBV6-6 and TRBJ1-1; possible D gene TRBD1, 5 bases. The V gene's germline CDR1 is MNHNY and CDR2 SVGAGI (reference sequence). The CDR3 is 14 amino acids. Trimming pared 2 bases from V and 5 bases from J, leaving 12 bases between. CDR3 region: CASSYDGRGTEAFF. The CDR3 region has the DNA TGTGCCAGCAGTTACGATGGGAGGGGTACTGAAGCTTTCTTT.

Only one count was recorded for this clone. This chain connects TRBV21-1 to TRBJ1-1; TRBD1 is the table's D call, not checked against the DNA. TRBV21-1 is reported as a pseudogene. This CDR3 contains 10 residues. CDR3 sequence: CASVQTEAFF. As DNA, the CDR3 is TGTGCCAGCGTACAGACTGAAGCTTTCTTT.

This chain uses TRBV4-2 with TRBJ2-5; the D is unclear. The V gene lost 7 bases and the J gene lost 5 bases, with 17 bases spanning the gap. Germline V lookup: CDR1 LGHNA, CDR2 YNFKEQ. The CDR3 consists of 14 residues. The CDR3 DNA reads TGTGCCAGCATTCCAAGGCCCCGTGGTGAGACCCAGTACTTC. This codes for CASIPRPRGETQYF.

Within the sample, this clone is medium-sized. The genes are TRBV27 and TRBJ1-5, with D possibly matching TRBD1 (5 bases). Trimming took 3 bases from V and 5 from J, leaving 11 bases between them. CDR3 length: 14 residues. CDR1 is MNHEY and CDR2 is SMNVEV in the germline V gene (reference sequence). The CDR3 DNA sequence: TGTGCCAGCAGTTTGGGGCCGGGGGATCAGCCCCAGCATTTT. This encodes CASSLGPGDQPQHF.